This TCR beta chain was documented in a study of regulatory T cells in long-lasting Graves disease. Turning to the study itself: Prior antithyroid drug treatment in newly diagnosed Graves' patients lasted under 3 months.

Germline CDR1 and CDR2: MDHEN and SYDVKM. The CDR3 is 16 amino acids. Trimming cost V 2 bases and J 1 base; bases outside gene matches: 3. The time point denotes: newly diagnosed GD, antithyroid drugs for less than 3 months. RNA extracted from PBMCs served as the sequencing template. Investigators prepared the TCR beta libraries by applying iRepertoire HTBI primers and Arm-PCR of CDR3 regions. TCRdb analysed the multiplex PCR reads with MiXCR anew, one entry per CDR3 protein. The sample consists of 580,000 or so distinct CDR3 sequences, about 16% of them appearing once. This clonotype showed up many times. The same data also contributed to another study, on T cells in Graves' hyperthyroidism and ophthalmopathy.

V usage is TRBV28 and J usage is TRBJ2-7, with 12 bases fitting TRBD1. This sequence originates from a man aged 18 to 30 with Graves disease. The sequencing used peripheral blood mononuclear cells (PBMCs), collected at new diagnosis, from a patient treated with antithyroid drugs. Written as DNA, the CDR3 is TGTGCCAGCAGTTTAGGGGGACAGGGGGCTTCCTACGAGCAGTACTTC. Amino acids: CASSLGGQGASYEQYF.